These T cell receptor beta chains were read from a single sample in a study of identical twins. One entry per CDR3 protein, called by TCRdb with MiXCR from the 5' RACE reads. Of a few hundred thousand distinct CDR3 sequences listed, roughly an eighth are singletons. These data were also filed under a second study, of yellow fever vaccine responses in identical twins.

The sequenced sample consisted of CD8+ T cells sorted from blood. These receptors were obtained from a woman aged 18-29 years in good health. The CDR3 runs from the conserved cysteine through the conserved F or W. The D gene is left open where the match is weak. Part of the rows lack a size; the others show once, few, many or a class for expanded clones.

V	J	size	D	CDR3	DNA
TRBV15	TRBJ2-3	many	-	CATTGTGSTDTQYF	TGTGCCACCACAGGGACGGGTAGCACAGATACGCAGTATTTT
TRBV5-6	TRBJ1-1	-	-	CASSPGPGGFEAFF	TGTGCCAGCAGCCCCGGTCCGGGGGGGTTTGAAGCTTTCTTT
TRBV7-8	TRBJ2-2	-	TRBD1	CASSHWTGKNTGELFF	TGTGCCAGCAGCCACTGGACAGGGAAGAACACCGGGGAGCTGTTTTTT
TRBV10-2	TRBJ1-2	-	TRBD1	CASNGQGAGGGYTF	TGCGCCAGCAATGGACAGGGGGCGGGCGGTGGCTACACCTTC
TRBV28	TRBJ2-5	-	-	CASSPQGILKETQYF	TGTGCCAGCAGTCCGCAGGGTATTCTTAAAGAGACCCAGTACTTC
TRBV20-1	TRBJ2-1	few	TRBD2	CSARAQREGLVNEQFF	TGCAGTGCTAGAGCCCAGCGGGAGGGCCTCGTGAATGAGCAGTTCTTC
TRBV11-3	TRBJ2-3	-	TRBD2	CASSPTGLAGQRDTQYF	TGTGCCAGCAGCCCTACGGGACTAGCGGGACAAAGGGATACGCAGTATTTT
TRBV24-1	TRBJ2-2	many	-	CATSDRNTGELFF	TGTGCCACCAGTGATCGCAACACCGGGGAGCTGTTTTTT
TRBV5-1	TRBJ1-2	many	TRBD1	CASSIARTGDHYGYTF	TGCGCCAGCAGCATCGCACGGACAGGGGACCACTATGGCTACACCTTC
TRBV6-5	TRBJ2-2	few	-	CASSFLDSTGELFF	TGTGCCAGCAGTTTTTTGGACTCTACCGGGGAGCTGTTTTTT
TRBV5-1	TRBJ1-2	few	-	CASRPAGFGVGLAGYTF	TGCGCCAGCAGACCCGCCGGGTTTGGAGTGGGGTTGGCTGGCTACACCTTC
TRBV25-1	TRBJ2-5	few	-	CASADRVRETQYF	TGTGCCAGCGCGGACCGGGTTCGAGAGACCCAGTACTTC
TRBV28	TRBJ2-2	-	-	CASSSQGVDTGELFF	TGTGCCAGCAGTTCTCAAGGGGTGGACACCGGGGAGCTGTTTTTT
TRBV6-5	TRBJ2-5	-	-	CASSSTGTVETQYF	TGTGCCAGCAGTTCCACCGGGACGGTGGAGACCCAGTACTTC
TRBV20-1	TRBJ2-7	-	-	CSARDLQLAGYEQYF	TGCAGTGCTAGAGATCTTCAGTTAGCTGGCTACGAGCAGTACTTC
TRBV20-1	TRBJ2-1	many	-	CSARGRTDNEQFF	TGCAGTGCTAGAGGTCGGACCGACAATGAGCAGTTCTTC
TRBV5-1	TRBJ1-1	-	-	CASGDVPDEAFF	TGCGCCAGCGGGGACGTGCCAGATGAAGCTTTCTTT
TRBV5-1	TRBJ1-2	-	TRBD1	CASSPRDSDYGYTF	TGCGCCAGCAGCCCCCGGGACAGTGACTATGGCTACACCTTC
TRBV6-1	TRBJ2-1	few	TRBD2	CASTTTGGGSYNEQFF	TGTGCCAGCACCACTACTGGGGGGGGCTCCTACAATGAGCAGTTCTTC
TRBV20-1	TRBJ1-1	-	-	CSARGWEYTEAFF	TGCAGTGCCAGGGGCTGGGAGTACACTGAAGCTTTCTTT
TRBV10-3	TRBJ1-2	few	TRBD1	CAISESLLRDRLSGYTF	TGTGCCATCAGTGAGTCCCTCCTCCGGGACAGGCTCAGTGGCTACACCTTC
TRBV7-8	TRBJ2-5	few	-	CASSLLPQGGETQYF	TGTGCCAGCAGCTTATTACCGCAGGGCGGTGAGACCCAGTACTTC
TRBV4-1	TRBJ2-1	-	-	CASSRTDHNEQFF	TGCGCCAGCAGCCGGACAGACCACAATGAGCAGTTCTTC
TRBV27	TRBJ2-2	-	-	CASSSRPTGELFF	TGTGCCAGCAGTTCGCGACCCACCGGGGAGCTGTTTTTT
TRBV4-1	TRBJ2-1	few	-	CASSQDVWGYNEQFF	TGCGCCAGCAGCCAAGATGTCTGGGGCTACAATGAGCAGTTCTTC
TRBV6-1	TRBJ2-3	-	TRBD1	CASSRSTGGMADTQYF	TGTGCCAGCAGTCGATCGACAGGGGGCATGGCAGATACGCAGTATTTT
TRBV10-3	TRBJ2-7	few	TRBD1	CAISDWDRGAGYRAYEQYF	TGTGCCATCAGTGACTGGGACAGGGGAGCGGGCTATCGGGCCTACGAGCAGTACTTC
TRBV4-1	TRBJ2-7	-	-	CASSQEDRKSYEQYF	TGCGCCAGCAGCCAAGAAGACCGAAAGTCATACGAGCAGTACTTC
TRBV20-1	TRBJ2-1	-	-	CSARDSVSYNEQFF	TGCAGTGCTAGAGATTCAGTTTCCTACAATGAGCAGTTCTTC
TRBV5-1	TRBJ1-5	-	-	CASSLGTGSGQPQHF	TGCGCCAGCAGCTTGGGGACCGGGTCTGGTCAGCCCCAGCATTTT
TRBV7-2	TRBJ2-1	few	-	CASSLIFPDNEQFF	TGTGCCAGCAGCTTAATCTTCCCGGACAATGAGCAGTTCTTC
TRBV3-1	TRBJ2-3	-	TRBD2	CASSQSGGRADTQYF	TGTGCCAGCAGCCAAAGCGGCGGGAGGGCAGATACGCAGTATTTT
TRBV20-1	TRBJ1-1	-	-	CSARDWQGTDTEAFF	TGCAGTGCTAGAGATTGGCAGGGGACGGACACTGAAGCTTTCTTT
TRBV3-1	TRBJ2-1	few	TRBD1	CASSYRDRTYNEQFF	TGTGCCAGCAGCTACCGGGACAGAACCTACAATGAGCAGTTCTTC
TRBV29-1	TRBJ2-1	many	-	CSVPEGIYNEQFF	TGCAGCGTCCCGGAGGGCATTTACAATGAGCAGTTCTTC
TRBV7-9	TRBJ2-1	-	TRBD2	CASSGATSGRTYNEQFF	TGTGCCAGCAGCGGGGCGACTAGCGGGAGGACCTACAATGAGCAGTTCTTC